These 27 T cell receptor beta chains were all obtained from the same sample, sequenced in a study of cytomegalovirus exposure and HLA in healthy donors. With 60 Vbeta and 13 Jbeta primers, the PCR was carried out. Profiling relied on immunoSEQ multiplex PCR, and the TCRdb table lists in-frame clones only, not all of them. This sample yields 120,000 to 150,000 clones, of which roughly three quarters are seen a single time; around 5% belongs to the top ten. Sequencing was performed on PBMCs. The receptors shown here come from a male donor in good health and CMV-seronegative.

The CDR3 here is CSVEDIGAGRALMAFF. CDR3 nucleotides: TGCAGCGTTGAAGATATAGGGGCGGGGCGGGCCCTGATGGCTTTCTTT. This rearrangement joins TRBV29-1 to TRBJ1-1; D might be TRBD1 (5 bases). CDR1 is SQVTM, CDR2 ANQGSEA, per germline. The germline V and J ends were trimmed by 0 bases and 11 bases, with 25 bases remaining between them. There are 16 residues in the CDR3.

A single count supports this clone. The chain combines TRBV7-9 with TRBJ2-7, with TRBD1 as a possible D gene (6 bases). Germline lookup yields CDR1 SEHNR and CDR2 FQNEAQ (reference sequence). V was trimmed by 5 bases and J by 0 bases, leaving 14 bases between them. This CDR3 region has 15 residues. The CDR3 loop is CASSKAGVSSYEQYF. CDR3 DNA sequence: TGTGCCAGCAGCAAAGCAGGGGTAAGCTCCTACGAGCAGTACTTC.

This rearrangement joins TRBV10-1 to TRBJ2-7; 10 bases align to TRBD1. The germline V gene has CDR1 WNHNN and CDR2 SYGVQD (reference sequence). This CDR3 is 14 amino acids long. V shed 4 bases, J shed 2 bases, and the junction held 2 bases outside the gene matches. The CDR3 spells CASSVDRGTYEQYF. CDR3 DNA: TGCGCCAGCAGTGTGGACAGGGGGACCTACGAGCAGTACTTC.

The rearrangement links TRBV4-3 to TRBJ2-1, with D uncertain. Germline-derived CDR1 and CDR2 are LGHNA and YSLEER. V was clipped by 0 bases and J by 1 base, with 13 bases between them. The CDR3 covers 17 residues. DNA for the CDR3: TGCGCCAGCAGCCAAGATCTGGCGGTTGGATCCTACAATGAGCAGTTCTTC. Encoded protein: CASSQDLAVGSYNEQFF.

This CDR3 reads CASSPDRGRRGGYTGELFF. The CDR3 nucleotides read TGTGCCAGCAGCCCGGACAGGGGGAGACGGGGGGGATACACCGGGGAGCTGTTTTTT. The V and J genes are TRBV7-3 and TRBJ2-2; 10 bases line up with TRBD1. Per germline, CDR1 SGHTA and CDR2 FQGTGA. CDR3 length equals 19 residues. The junction had 15 bases not matched to a gene; V was cut back by 5 bases and J by 3 bases.

The genes are TRBV11-1 and TRBJ2-3, with TRBD2 matching over 13 bases. Trimming removed 0 bases from V and 2 bases from J; junction bases left unmatched: 5. Per the germline V gene, CDR1 is SGHAT and CDR2 is FQDESV (reference sequence). CDR3 length: 18 amino acids. In DNA, the CDR3 is TGTGCCAGCAGCTTAGCGCGGGGACTAGCGGGGAACACAGATACGCAGTATTTT. This sequence encodes CASSLARGLAGNTDTQYF.

This clone was recorded only once. The chain carries TRBV7-2 and TRBJ1-3; TRBD1 matches at 9 bases. Per the germline V gene, CDR1 is SGHTA and CDR2 is FQGNSA. Trimming removed 5 bases from V and 4 bases from J; junction bases left unmatched: 15. The CDR3 is made up of 18 amino acids. CDR3 in amino acids: CASSLTGGRVQSGNTIYF. The CDR3, as DNA: TGTGCCAGCAGCCTGACAGGGGGGAGAGTCCAGTCCGGAAACACCATATATTTT.

The V and J genes are TRBV4-1 and TRBJ2-2; 8 nucleotides align to TRBD1. The V gene end was trimmed by 5 bases and the J gene end by 2 bases; junction bases not matched to a gene: 4. This CDR3 has 15 residues. Germline V gene lookup returns CDR1 MGHRA and CDR2 YSYEKL. CDR3 loop: CASSTGQANTGELFF. The DNA for the CDR3 is TGCGCCAGCAGCACGGGACAGGCTAACACCGGGGAGCTGTTTTTT.

The chain employs TRBV27 and TRBJ1-1, with 9 bases matching TRBD1. CDR3 length: 14 residues. Germline CDR1 is MNHEY and CDR2 is SMNVEV (reference sequence). Trimming at V came to 6 bases and at J to 5 bases, leaving 7 bases not matched to a gene. CDR3 amino acids: CASRSTGGGTEAFF. The CDR3 nucleotides are TGTGCCAGCAGGTCCACAGGGGGCGGAACTGAAGCTTTCTTT.

CDR3 protein: CASRWGVDNEQFF. The CDR3 bases are TGTGCCAGCAGATGGGGAGTCGACAATGAGCAGTTCTTC. The gene calls are TRBV6-5 and TRBJ2-1; maybe TRBD2 (5 bases). The ends were cut back, 6 bases at V and 5 bases at J, with 11 bases in the middle. The CDR3 contains 13 residues. In germline, CDR1 is MNHEY, CDR2 SVGAGI.

The chain carries TRBV28 and TRBJ2-2, with D perhaps TRBD2 (6 bases). Deletions cut 10 bases from V and 3 bases from J, with 12 bases between. The CDR3 has 13 amino acids. Per germline, CDR1 MDHEN and CDR2 SYDVKM. The CDR3 reads CAIISGYTGELFF. DNA of the CDR3: TGTGCCATAATTAGCGGTTACACCGGGGAGCTGTTTTTT.

This clone was seen more than once but under ten times. As DNA, the CDR3 is TGTGCCAGCAGCCAAGAGGTGGCAGGAAACTATGGCTACACCTTC. This translates into CASSQEVAGNYGYTF. The chain employs TRBV4-2 and TRBJ1-2, with no clear D. Germline V gene lookup returns CDR1 LGHNA and CDR2 YNFKEQ. The CDR3 length is 15 residues. V lost 0 bases to trimming and J lost 2 bases, with 10 bases between them.

The CDR3 DNA follows: TGTGCCAGCGCCTCAATACAGGGGACTGGCTACACCTTC. Translation gives CASASIQGTGYTF. The rearrangement joins TRBV2 to TRBJ1-2; the match to TRBD1 covers 7 bases. The CDR3 spans 13 residues. The V gene end was trimmed by 8 bases and the J gene end by 7 bases; junction bases not matched to a gene: 10. Germline assignment: CDR1 SNHLY and CDR2 FYNNEI.

The chain has TRBV9 and TRBJ2-5; D assignment may be TRBD1 or TRBD2 (5 bases each). This CDR3 is built from 12 residues. CDR1 and CDR2 (germline): SGDLS, YYNGEE. V lost 4 bases to trimming and J lost 5 bases, with 9 bases between them. The CDR3 here is CASSLEGETQYF. The CDR3 bases are TGTGCCAGCAGCCTAGAGGGGGAGACCCAGTACTTC.

This clone was counted only a few times. V is TRBV25-1 and J is TRBJ1-3; D is possibly TRBD1 (6 bases). V dropped 3 bases and J dropped 1 base, with 13 bases sitting between them. CDR1 is MGHDK and CDR2 is SYGVNS in the germline V gene. The CDR3 loop spans 16 amino acids. CDR3 protein: CASSEPTGTSGNTIYF. CDR3 nucleotides: TGTGCCAGCAGTGAGCCTACAGGGACGTCTGGAAACACCATATATTTT.

V and J are TRBV18 and TRBJ1-3, with 7 nucleotides matching TRBD1. The trim removed 5 bases at V and 2 bases at J, leaving 3 bases unmatched. Looked up from germline, CDR1 is KGHSH and CDR2 is LQKENI. This CDR3 region has 14 residues. The CDR3 reads CASSGDRAGNTIYF. For the CDR3, the DNA is TGTGCCAGCTCAGGGGACAGAGCTGGAAACACCATATATTTT.

This sequence joins TRBV5-1 and TRBJ1-5, with 7 bases lining up with TRBD1. Germline V gene lookup returns CDR1 SGHRS and CDR2 YFSETQ. This CDR3 contains 15 residues. The junction had 6 bases not matched to a gene; V was cut back by 2 bases and J by 4 bases. Written as DNA, the CDR3 is TGCGCCAGCAGCTTCACAGGGGAATATAATCAGCCCCAGCATTTT. It yields the protein CASSFTGEYNQPQHF.

The rearrangement uses TRBV5-5 and TRBJ1-2; no clear D. The CDR3 covers 12 residues. The germline V and J ends were trimmed by 7 bases and 3 bases, with 10 bases remaining between them. CDR1 and CDR2 (germline): SGHKS, YYEKEE (reference sequence). This CDR3 reads CASGRVDYGYTF. The CDR3, as DNA: TGTGCCAGCGGGCGCGTGGACTATGGCTACACCTTC.

This chain uses TRBV29-1 with TRBJ2-5; 12 bases map to TRBD2. The J call is doubtful: the DNA matches TRBJ2-7 better. The CDR3 is 14 residues long. CDR1 and CDR2 from the germline V gene are SQVTM and ANQGSEA. The CDR3 is CSVDGLAGSYEQYF. CDR3 sequence (DNA): TGCAGCGTTGATGGACTAGCGGGATCCTACGAGCAGTACTTC.

The chain couples TRBV6-1 to TRBJ2-7; 7 bases match TRBD1. V shed 6 bases and J 4 bases; nucleotides not matched to a gene: 3. The CDR3 spans 12 residues. Germline V CDR1 and CDR2: MNHNS, SASEGT. In DNA, the CDR3 is TGTGCCAGCAGGACAGGGAAATACGAGCAGTACTTC. Translation gives CASRTGKYEQYF.

J is TRBJ1-2 and V is TRBV7-8, with a weak D call TRBD1 (6 bases). Trimming took off 3 bases at V and 7 bases at J, with 12 bases between the two ends. This CDR3 comprises 13 residues. Germline V gene sequence: CDR1 SGHVS, CDR2 FQNEAQ. In nucleotides, the CDR3 is TGTGCCAGCAGCTTTGAGATAGGGGGTGGCTACACCTTC. Protein product: CASSFEIGGGYTF.

The chain carries TRBV18 and TRBJ2-7; tentative D call: TRBD1 (6 bases). This CDR3 is 14 amino acids long. Per germline, CDR1 KGHSH and CDR2 LQKENI. Trimming shortened V by 6 bases and J by 0 bases, and 12 bases separated the two germline ends. In nucleotides, the CDR3 is TGTGCCAGCTCGGCAGGGGATAGCTCCTACGAGCAGTACTTC. Translation gives CASSAGDSSYEQYF.

A note on this clone: The conserved final phenylalanine or tryptophan is absent from the CDR3, which likely points to a read error. Because the CDR3's place on the DNA is in doubt, the DNA is left out and the CDR3 is given as listed by TCRdb. The chain uses TRBV6-6 and TRBJ1-2; the DNA was not used to check the table's D call, TRBD1. Germline CDR1 MNHNY, CDR2 SVGAGI (reference sequence). 12 amino acids form the CDR3, both terminal residues included. The CDR3 reads CASSRTGDTYIP.

The chain has TRBV2 and TRBJ2-5, with 9 nucleotides matching TRBD1. Germline values: CDR1 SNHLY, CDR2 FYNNEI. Trimming cost V 8 bases and J 5 bases; bases outside gene matches: 9. The CDR3 spans 14 residues. CDR3 sequence (DNA): TGTGCCAGCGATTGGGGGGGACAGGGCGAGACCCAGTACTTC. Translation gives CASDWGGQGETQYF.

The V gene is TRBV7-6, the J gene TRBJ1-2; TRBD1 is a possible D gene (6 bases). Germline CDR1 is SGHVS and CDR2 is FNYEAQ. Trimming pared 0 bases from V and 4 bases from J, leaving 18 bases between. This CDR3 spans 17 amino acids. DNA of the CDR3: TGTGCCAGCAGCTTAGCGTTTACAGGGTCAGCGCCCTATGGCTACACCTTC. Translated, it gives CASSLAFTGSAPYGYTF.

V gene TRBV11-2 combines with J gene TRBJ1-3, with D possibly TRBD1 on 6 matching bases. Trimming took 5 bases from V and 0 from J, leaving 11 bases between them. The germline gives CDR1 SGHAT, CDR2 FQNNGV. This CDR3 comprises 15 residues. CDR3 DNA: TGTGCCAGCAGCCGGTGGGGGCCCTCTGGAAACACCATATATTTT. It encodes CASSRWGPSGNTIYF.

This chain connects TRBV15 to TRBJ2-5, with a tentative D call TRBD2 (5 bases). Trimming removed 5 bases from V and 6 bases from J, with 16 bases in between. Germline V lookup: CDR1 LNHNV, CDR2 YYDKDF (reference sequence). The CDR3 spans 14 residues. CDR3 loop: CATSQPVRRQTQYF. CDR3 nucleotide sequence: TGTGCCACCAGCCAACCGGTGAGGAGGCAGACCCAGTACTTC.